The T cell receptor (beta chain) described here comes from a study of cytomegalovirus exposure and HLA in healthy donors. Primers for the PCR totalled 60 Vbeta and 13 Jbeta. The authors' processing: Tens of millions of unique TCR beta chains, 10 million to 14 million shared, were counted in a later analysis. Sequencing used immunoSEQ multiplex PCR; TCRdb keeps in-frame clones, though not all of them. V and J calls and clone size come straight from that table; D and trimming were deduced from the DNA. In the table there are fewer than 200,000 clones, approximately 76% of which are singletons. CDR1 and CDR2 (germline): SQVTM, ANQGSEA. Trimming took 7 bases from V and 4 from J; bases not matched to a gene: 18. The CDR3 extends over 18 amino acids.

This sequence originates from a man between 60 and 75 years old in good health and CMV-seronegative. The specimen sequenced was PBMCs. V gene TRBV29-1 combines with J gene TRBJ2-5; the match to TRBD2 covers 13 bases. The CDR3 spells CSAWGTGRTSGRRETQYF. CDR3 nucleotide sequence: TGCAGCGCTTGGGGGACGGGAAGGACTAGCGGGAGAAGAGAGACCCAGTACTTC.